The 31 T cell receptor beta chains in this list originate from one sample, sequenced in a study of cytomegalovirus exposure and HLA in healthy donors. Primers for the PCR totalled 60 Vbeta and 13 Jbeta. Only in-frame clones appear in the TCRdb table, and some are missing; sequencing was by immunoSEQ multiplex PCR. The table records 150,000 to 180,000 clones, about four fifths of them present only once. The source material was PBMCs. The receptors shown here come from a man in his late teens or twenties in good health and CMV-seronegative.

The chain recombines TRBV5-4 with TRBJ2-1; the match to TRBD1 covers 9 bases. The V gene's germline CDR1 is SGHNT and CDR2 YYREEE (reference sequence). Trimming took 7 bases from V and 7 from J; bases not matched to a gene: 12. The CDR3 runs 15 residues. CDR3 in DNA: TGTGCCAGCCCTGAGCCGGGACAGGGACGGAATGAGCAGTTCTTC. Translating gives CASPEPGQGRNEQFF.

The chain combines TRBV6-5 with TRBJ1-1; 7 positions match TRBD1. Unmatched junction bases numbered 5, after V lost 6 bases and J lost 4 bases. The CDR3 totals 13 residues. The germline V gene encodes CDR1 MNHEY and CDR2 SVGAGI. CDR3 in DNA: TGTGCCAGCAGACACGGGACAGCCACTGAAGCTTTCTTT. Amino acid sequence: CASRHGTATEAFF.

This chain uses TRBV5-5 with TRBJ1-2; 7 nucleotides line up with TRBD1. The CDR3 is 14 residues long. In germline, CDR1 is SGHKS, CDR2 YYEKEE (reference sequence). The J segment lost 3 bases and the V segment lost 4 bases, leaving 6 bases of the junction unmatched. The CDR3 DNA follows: TGTGCCAGCAGCGAGGGACAGCGATACTATGGCTACACCTTC. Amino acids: CASSEGQRYYGYTF.

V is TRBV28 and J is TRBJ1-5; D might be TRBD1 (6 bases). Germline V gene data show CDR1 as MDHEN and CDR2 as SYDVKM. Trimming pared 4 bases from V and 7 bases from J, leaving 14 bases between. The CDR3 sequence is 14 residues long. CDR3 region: CASSSPGHRQPQHF. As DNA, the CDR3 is TGTGCCAGCAGTTCACCGGGACACCGGCAGCCCCAGCATTTT. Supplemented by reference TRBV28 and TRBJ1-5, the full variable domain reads DVKVTQSSRYLVKRTGEKVFLECVQDMDHENMFWYRQDPGLGLRLIYFSYDVKMKEKGDIPEGYSVSREKKERFSLILESASTNQTSMYLCASSSPGHRQPQHFGDGTRLSIL.

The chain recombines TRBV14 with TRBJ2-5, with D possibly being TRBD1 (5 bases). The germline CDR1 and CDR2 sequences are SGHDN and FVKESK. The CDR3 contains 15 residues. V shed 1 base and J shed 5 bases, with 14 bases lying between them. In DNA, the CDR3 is TGTGCCAGCAGCCAAGCGGGCCAGGGTGGTGAGACCCAGTACTTC. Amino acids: CASSQAGQGGETQYF.

The CDR3 coding sequence is TGTGCCAGCGCCATCCGCGGGACCCTTCCCTACGAGCAGTACGTC. As protein: CASAIRGTLPYEQYV. V usage is TRBV21-1 and J usage is TRBJ2-7; the DNA was not used to check the table's D call, TRBD2. TRBV21-1 represents a pseudogene. The CDR3 sequence is 15 residues long.

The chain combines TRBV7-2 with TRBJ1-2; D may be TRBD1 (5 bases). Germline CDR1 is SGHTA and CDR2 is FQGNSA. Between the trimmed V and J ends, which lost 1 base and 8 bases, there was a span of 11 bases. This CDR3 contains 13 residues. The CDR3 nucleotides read TGTGCCAGCAGCTTAGGCAGGGAAGGGGGCTACACCTTC. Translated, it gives CASSLGREGGYTF.

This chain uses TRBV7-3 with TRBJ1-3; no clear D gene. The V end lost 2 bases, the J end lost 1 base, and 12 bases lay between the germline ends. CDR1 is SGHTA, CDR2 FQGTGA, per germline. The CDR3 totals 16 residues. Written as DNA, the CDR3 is TGTGCCAGCAGCTTACGCCCCGCGGGGTCTGGAAACACCATATATTTT. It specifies CASSLRPAGSGNTIYF.

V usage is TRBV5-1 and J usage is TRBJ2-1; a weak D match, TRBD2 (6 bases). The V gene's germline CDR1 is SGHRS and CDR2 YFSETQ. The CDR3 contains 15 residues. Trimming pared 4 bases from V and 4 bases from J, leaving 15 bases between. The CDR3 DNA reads TGCGCCAGCAGCCAAGGCGGGGAAGGATACAATGAGCAGTTCTTC. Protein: CASSQGGEGYNEQFF.

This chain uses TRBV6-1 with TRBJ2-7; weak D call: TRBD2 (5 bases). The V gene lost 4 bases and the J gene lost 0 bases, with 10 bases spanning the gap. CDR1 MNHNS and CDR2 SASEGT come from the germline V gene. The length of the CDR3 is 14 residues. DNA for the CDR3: TGTGCCAGCAGTGTCCGGGGTGCCTCCTACGAGCAGTACTTC. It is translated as CASSVRGASYEQYF.

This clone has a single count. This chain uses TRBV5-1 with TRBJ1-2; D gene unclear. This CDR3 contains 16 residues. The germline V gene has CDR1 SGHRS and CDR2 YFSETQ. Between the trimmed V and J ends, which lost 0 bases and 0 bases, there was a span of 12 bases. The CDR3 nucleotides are TGCGCCAGCAGCTTGGTGGCGGGGAGCCCTAACTATGGCTACACCTTC. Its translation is CASSLVAGSPNYGYTF. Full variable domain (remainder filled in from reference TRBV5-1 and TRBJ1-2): KAGVTQTPRYLIKTRGQQVTLSCSPISGHRSVSWYQQTPGQGLQFLFEYFSETQRNKGNFPGRFSGRQFSNSRSEMNVSTLELGDSALYLCASSLVAGSPNYGYTFGSGTRLTVV.

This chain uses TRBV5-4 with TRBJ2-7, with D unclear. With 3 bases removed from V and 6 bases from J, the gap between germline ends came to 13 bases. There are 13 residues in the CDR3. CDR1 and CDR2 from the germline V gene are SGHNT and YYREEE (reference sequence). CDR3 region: CASSYEPGSEQYV. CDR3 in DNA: TGTGCCAGCAGCTATGAGCCAGGTAGCGAGCAGTACGTC.

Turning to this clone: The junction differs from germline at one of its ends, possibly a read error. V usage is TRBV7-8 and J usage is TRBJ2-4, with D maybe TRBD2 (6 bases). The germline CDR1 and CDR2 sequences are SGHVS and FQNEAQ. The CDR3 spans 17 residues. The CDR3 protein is CASSLARLGRSTNSQYF. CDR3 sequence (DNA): TGTGCCAGCAGCTTAGCGCGCTTAGGGAGGTCTACAAACAGTCAGTACTTC.

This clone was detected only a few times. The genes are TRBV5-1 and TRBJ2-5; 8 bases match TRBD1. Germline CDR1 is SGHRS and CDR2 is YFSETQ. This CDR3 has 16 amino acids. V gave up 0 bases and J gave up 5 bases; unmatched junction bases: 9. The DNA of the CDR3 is TGCGCCAGCAGCTTGGCCCCCGGGCAGGGGGCGGAGACCCAGTACTTC. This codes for CASSLAPGQGAETQYF.

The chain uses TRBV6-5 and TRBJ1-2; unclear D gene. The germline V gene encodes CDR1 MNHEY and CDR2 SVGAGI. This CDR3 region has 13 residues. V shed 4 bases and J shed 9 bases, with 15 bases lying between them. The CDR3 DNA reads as TGTGCCAGCAGTTGGAGGGAAGACGGGCGCTACACCTTC. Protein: CASSWREDGRYTF.

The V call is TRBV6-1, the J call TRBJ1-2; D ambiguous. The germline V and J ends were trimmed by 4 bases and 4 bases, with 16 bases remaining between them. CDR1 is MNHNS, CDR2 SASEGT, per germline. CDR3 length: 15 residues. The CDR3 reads CASSGPGPRGYGYTF. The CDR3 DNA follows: TGTGCCAGCAGTGGACCCGGGCCTCGGGGCTATGGCTACACCTTC.

CDR3 residues: CTTEGGSLYNEQFF. In DNA, the CDR3 is TGTACTACAGAGGGGGGGAGCCTATACAATGAGCAGTTCTTC. This chain joins TRBV7-9 and TRBJ2-1; tentative D call: TRBD2 (7 bases). Germline CDR1 and CDR2: SEHNR and FQNEAQ (reference sequence). The CDR3 is 14 residues long.

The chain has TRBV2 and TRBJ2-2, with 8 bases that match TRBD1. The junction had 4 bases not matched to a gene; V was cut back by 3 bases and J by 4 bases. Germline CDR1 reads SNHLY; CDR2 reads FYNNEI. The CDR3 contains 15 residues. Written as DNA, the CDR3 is TGTGCCAGCAGTGAGATACAGGGGGGCACCGGGGAGCTGTTTTTT. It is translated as CASSEIQGGTGELFF.

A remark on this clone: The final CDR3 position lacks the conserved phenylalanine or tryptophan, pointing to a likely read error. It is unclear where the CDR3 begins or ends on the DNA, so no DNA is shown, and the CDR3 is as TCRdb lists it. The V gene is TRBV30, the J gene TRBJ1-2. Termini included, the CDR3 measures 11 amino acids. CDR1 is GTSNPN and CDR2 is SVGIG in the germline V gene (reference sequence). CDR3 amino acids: CAWSVGGAVCT.

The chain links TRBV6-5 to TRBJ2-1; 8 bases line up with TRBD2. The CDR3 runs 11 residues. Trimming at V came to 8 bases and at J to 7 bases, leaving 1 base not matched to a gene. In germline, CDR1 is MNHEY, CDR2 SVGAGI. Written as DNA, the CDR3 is TGTGCCAGCGTAGCGGGGAATGAGCAGTTCTTC. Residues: CASVAGNEQFF.

The CDR3 loop is CAWSVARVTTNEKLFF. CDR3 bases: TGTGCCTGGAGTGTGGCCAGGGTCACAACTAATGAAAAACTGTTTTTT. The chain employs TRBV30 and TRBJ1-4; perhaps TRBD1 as D (5 bases). The ends were cut back, 0 bases at V and 0 bases at J, with 11 bases in the middle. CDR1 is GTSNPN and CDR2 is SVGIG in the germline V gene (reference sequence). The CDR3 contains 16 residues.

CDR3 coding DNA: TGCGCCAGCAGCCTGAGGGACAGCAGCTCTGGAAACACCATATATTTT. Translation: CASSLRDSSSGNTIYF. The V call is TRBV5-1, the J call TRBJ1-3, with 7 bases identical to TRBD1. CDR3 size: 16 residues. Germline CDR1 SGHRS, CDR2 YFSETQ. The J segment lost 0 bases and the V segment lost 4 bases, leaving 7 bases of the junction unmatched.

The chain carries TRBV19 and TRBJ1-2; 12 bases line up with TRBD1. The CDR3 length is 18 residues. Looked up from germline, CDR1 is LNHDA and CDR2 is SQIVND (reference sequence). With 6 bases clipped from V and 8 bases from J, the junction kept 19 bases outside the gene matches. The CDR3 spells CASRRTGTGGAVRGGYTF. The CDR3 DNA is TGTGCCAGTAGGCGAACCGGGACAGGGGGCGCGGTCCGAGGAGGCTACACCTTC.

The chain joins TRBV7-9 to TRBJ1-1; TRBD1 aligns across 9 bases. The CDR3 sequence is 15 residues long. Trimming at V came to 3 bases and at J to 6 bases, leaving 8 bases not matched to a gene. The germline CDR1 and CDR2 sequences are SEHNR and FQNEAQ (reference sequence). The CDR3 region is CASSFVVDRGAEAFF. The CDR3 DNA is TGTGCCAGCAGCTTCGTGGTGGACAGGGGAGCTGAAGCTTTCTTT. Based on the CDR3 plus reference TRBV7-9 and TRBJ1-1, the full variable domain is DTGVSQNPRHKITKRGQNVTFRCDPISEHNRLYWYRQTLGQGPEFLTYFQNEAQLEKSRLLSDRFSAERPKGSFSTLEIQRTEQGDSAMYLCASSFVVDRGAEAFFGQGTRLTVV.

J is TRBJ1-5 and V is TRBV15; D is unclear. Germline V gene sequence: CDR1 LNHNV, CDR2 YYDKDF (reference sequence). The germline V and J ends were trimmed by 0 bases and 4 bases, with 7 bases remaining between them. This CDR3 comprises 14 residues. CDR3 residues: CATSRDVSNQPQHF. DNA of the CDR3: TGTGCCACCAGCAGAGATGTCAGTAATCAGCCCCAGCATTTT.

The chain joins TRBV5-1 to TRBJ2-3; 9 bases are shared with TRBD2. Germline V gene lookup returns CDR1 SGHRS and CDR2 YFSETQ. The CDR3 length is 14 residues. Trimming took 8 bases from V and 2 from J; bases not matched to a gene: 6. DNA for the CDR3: TGCGCCAGTCGGCTAGCGGGGATCACAGATACGCAGTATTTT. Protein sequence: CASRLAGITDTQYF.

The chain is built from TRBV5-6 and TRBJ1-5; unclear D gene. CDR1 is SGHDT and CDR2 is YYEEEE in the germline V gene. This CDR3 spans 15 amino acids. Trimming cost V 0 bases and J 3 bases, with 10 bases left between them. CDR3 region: CASSLGARINQPQHF. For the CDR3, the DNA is TGTGCCAGCAGCTTGGGAGCACGAATCAATCAGCCCCAGCATTTT.

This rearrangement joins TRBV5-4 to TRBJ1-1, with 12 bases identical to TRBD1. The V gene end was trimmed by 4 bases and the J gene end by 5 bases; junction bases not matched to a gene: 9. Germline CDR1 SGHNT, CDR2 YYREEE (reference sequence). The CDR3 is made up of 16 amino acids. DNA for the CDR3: TGTGCCAGCAGCCAAGATCCGGGACAGGGGGCGACTGAAGCTTTCTTT. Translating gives CASSQDPGQGATEAFF.

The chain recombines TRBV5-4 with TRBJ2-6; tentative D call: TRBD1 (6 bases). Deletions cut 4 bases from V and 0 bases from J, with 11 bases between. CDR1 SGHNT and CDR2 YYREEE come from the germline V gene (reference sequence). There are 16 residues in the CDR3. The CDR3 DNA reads TGTGCCAGCAGCCGGGACATAAGCTCTGGGGCCAACGTCCTGACTTTC. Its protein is CASSRDISSGANVLTF.

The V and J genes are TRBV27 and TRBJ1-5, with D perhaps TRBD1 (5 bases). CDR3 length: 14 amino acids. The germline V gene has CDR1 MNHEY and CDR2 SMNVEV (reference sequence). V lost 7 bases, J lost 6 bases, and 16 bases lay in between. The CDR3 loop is CASTETWGIQPQHF. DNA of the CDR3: TGTGCCAGCACCGAGACGTGGGGCATTCAGCCCCAGCATTTT.

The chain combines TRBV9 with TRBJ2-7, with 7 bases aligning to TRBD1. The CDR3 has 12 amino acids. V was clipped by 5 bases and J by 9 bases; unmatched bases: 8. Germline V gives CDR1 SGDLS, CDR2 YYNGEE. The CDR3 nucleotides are TGTGCCAGCAGGGGCAGGGGGTACAGGCAGTACGTC. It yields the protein CASRGRGYRQYV.